This note documents a single T cell receptor beta chain sequence. This clonotype occurred many times. The specificity of this receptor is unknown. Within one base of it there is no much larger clone, and no base qualities were kept. The data were obtained in a study of spatial heterogeneity in lung cancer (dated by TCRdb to the late 2010s). Describing the broader study: More beta-chain than alpha-chain transcripts were consistently detected, likely reflecting higher beta-chain transcript abundance. At surgery, about 210 tumor regions, around 68 matched nontumor lung samples and 45 to 60 PBMC samples were TCR-sequenced for both alpha and beta chains. In non-small cell lung cancer, the study quantitatively compared TCR alpha and beta repertoires across several tumor regions, matched nontumor lung, and blood. TCR repertoire features were related to nonsynonymous mutation counts determined by whole-exome sequencing of tumor tissue. In the raw uncorrected reads, each unique combination of TCR and UMI appeared more than ten times on average. The study at large found these results: Additional single-cell paired TCR alpha and beta sequencing was considered necessary to confirm, at a functional level, the hypothesis that regional TCRs recognize regional mutations. Ubiquitous expanded tumor TCRs were detected in blood more often at tumor resection than at routine follow-up.

Libraries were built with 5' RACE. Sequencing instrument: NextSeq 500. To allow correction of PCR and sequencing errors, the TCR library protocol tagged every TCR cDNA molecule with a unique molecular identifier. As for the original processing: TCR identification, UMI-based error correction and CDR3 extraction were all carried out with Decombinator tools. TCRs above a frequency of 2 per 1,000, corresponding to the top 1% of the tumor frequency distribution, were defined as expanded. Each repertoire was subsampled 100 times to 5,000 TCRs, after which Renyi diversity was computed with the R vegan package. CDR3 similarity networks were built from amino acid triplet string-kernel similarity, connecting CDR3s with pairwise similarity above 0.82. TCRdb reran the public reads through fastp at Q25 and MiXCR, keeping productive beta chains. Rows are unified per CDR3 protein, each entry keeping the most common DNA and genes. The authors' filters were not applied to this entry. Within this sample are about 16,000 distinct CDR3 sequences, with 6.5% to 8.5% of them counted one time only. About a third of the sample is taken by the ten largest.

Taken with the paper, the label for time point translates to: sample taken at primary tumor resection. TCR sequencing used whole RNA extracted from tumor and nontumor lung tissue, or from cryopreserved PBMC samples, without cell sorting. The donors were 65 to 90 patients from the lung TRACERx cohort who had early-stage, untreated non-small cell lung cancer. Only patients for whom sufficient RNA was available from at least two tumor regions were selected for TCR sequencing. Taken from cysteine to phenylalanine, the CDR3 has 12 residues. The retained sequence is limited to the CDR3, 36 bases, with the frame set at the first base. CDR1 is given as SEHNR and CDR2 as FQNEAQ, both from the germline V gene (reference sequence). The V and J ends are trimmed by 10 bases and 4 bases, leaving 10 bases between them.

The sample here was PBMCs, taken at surgery. The rearrangement joined TRBV7-9 to TRBJ1-4; there is no confident call for the D gene. This clonotype was obtained from a female donor with early-stage non-small cell lung cancer. The DNA is TGTGCCACACGCGCGGTTAATGAAAAACTGTTTTTT. This gives the protein CATRAVNEKLFF.